Below are 18 T cell receptor beta chains sequenced from a single sample in a study of T cell responses to AZD1222 COVID-19 vaccine. TCRdb's table, derived via immunoSEQ multiplex PCR, lists solely in-frame clones and lacks some. The sample has over 75,000 clones, 70% to 90% seen once. The sequences come from peripheral blood, collected 28 days after the second AZD1222 dose. These receptors were taken from an adult who received the AZD1222 COVID-19 vaccine.

This clone occurred a few times. This chain links TRBV21-1 with TRBJ1-6; TRBD1, as called in the table, went unchecked against the DNA. TRBV21-1 is listed as a pseudogene. The length of the CDR3 is 20 residues. As DNA, the CDR3 is TGTGCCAGCAGCGCACCTCGACAGGGTTGGTGTTGCTCCTATAATTCACCCCTCCACTTT. It encodes CASSAPRQGWCCSYNSPLHF.

The chain recombines TRBV5-1 with TRBJ2-7; D not certain. CDR1 SGHRS and CDR2 YFSETQ come from the germline V gene. V lost 1 base to trimming and J lost 2 bases, with 13 bases between them. The CDR3 has 15 amino acids. The CDR3 DNA sequence: TGCGCCAGCAGCTTGTTCCCCGAGGAAACCTACGAGCAGTACTTC. Amino acids: CASSLFPEETYEQYF. The full variable domain, completed using reference TRBV5-1 and TRBJ2-7, is KAGVTQTPRYLIKTRGQQVTLSCSPISGHRSVSWYQQTPGQGLQFLFEYFSETQRNKGNFPGRFSGRQFSNSRSEMNVSTLELGDSALYLCASSLFPEETYEQYFGPGTRLTVT.

For this clone: At the DNA level, this CDR3 is encoded by other sequences in the same sample as well. The chain links TRBV18 to TRBJ2-2; 9 nucleotides align to TRBD1. V was pared by 3 bases and J by 7 bases, with 6 bases of the junction left unmatched. Per germline, CDR1 KGHSH and CDR2 LQKENI. The CDR3 contains 15 residues. The CDR3 sequence is CASSPGTGRGGELFF. CDR3 nucleotide sequence: TGTGCCAGCTCACCCGGGACAGGGAGAGGCGGGGAGCTGTTTTTT.

The chain joins TRBV5-1 to TRBJ2-7; D gene unclear. Germline V lookup: CDR1 SGHRS, CDR2 YFSETQ. The V and J ends lost 2 bases and 0 bases respectively, with 12 bases between them. The CDR3 loop spans 15 amino acids. The CDR3 is CASSLRAESSYEQYF. The CDR3 DNA is TGCGCCAGCAGCTTACGGGCCGAAAGCTCCTACGAGCAGTACTTC.

The J gene is TRBJ1-4, the V gene TRBV7-9; no firm D call. The CDR3 loop spans 13 amino acids. V was pared by 2 bases and J by 8 bases, with 9 bases between. The germline V gene has CDR1 SEHNR and CDR2 FQNEAQ (reference sequence). This CDR3 is CASSLRSEEKLFF. The CDR3 coding sequence is TGTGCCAGCAGCTTAAGATCGGAAGAAAAACTGTTTTTT.

The chain has TRBV29-1 and TRBJ2-7; either TRBD1 or TRBD2 may supply D (5 bases each). The CDR3 loop spans 13 amino acids. Germline V gene sequence: CDR1 SQVTM, CDR2 ANQGSEA. V lost 6 bases and J lost 2, with 14 bases in between. This CDR3 reads CSVELSGPYEQYF. The CDR3 nucleotides read TGCAGCGTGGAGCTTTCGGGGCCCTACGAGCAGTACTTC.

This clone was counted between two and nine times. J is TRBJ1-1 and V is TRBV7-2; tentatively, D is TRBD1 (5 bases). CDR1 and CDR2 (germline): SGHTA, FQGNSA. V lost 2 bases and J lost 4, with 8 bases in between. The CDR3 has 13 residues. The DNA of the CDR3 is TGTGCCAGCAGCTTACAGGGCCCCACTGAAGCTTTCTTT. Translation: CASSLQGPTEAFF. Combining the CDR3 with reference TRBV7-2 and TRBJ1-1 gives the whole variable domain GAGVSQSPSNKVTEKGKDVELRCDPISGHTALYWYRQSLGQGLEFLIYFQGNSAPDKSGLPSDRFSAERTGGSVSTLTIQRTQQEDSAVYLCASSLQGPTEAFFGQGTRLTVV.

This sequence joins TRBV7-9 and TRBJ2-7; no reliable D call. The CDR3 is 13 amino acids. Germline V lookup: CDR1 SEHNR, CDR2 FQNEAQ (reference sequence). Deletions cut 11 bases from V and 2 bases from J, with 16 bases between. The CDR3 region has the DNA TGTGCCGCAGAGTCACTCGTAACCTACGAGCAGTACTTC. Translated: CAAESLVTYEQYF.

The chain couples TRBV7-2 to TRBJ1-2, with D uncertain. The V end was cut by 3 bases, the J end by 5 bases, with 16 bases between. This CDR3 is built from 15 residues. CDR1 SGHTA and CDR2 FQGNSA come from the germline V gene. CDR3 loop: CASSLAGFAAYGYTF. The DNA of the CDR3 is TGTGCCAGCAGCTTGGCGGGGTTTGCGGCATATGGCTACACCTTC.

The chain recombines TRBV5-4 with TRBJ2-7, with unresolved D. V was trimmed by 2 bases and J by 5 bases, leaving 11 bases between them. Germline CDR1 SGHNT, CDR2 YYREEE (reference sequence). This CDR3 is built from 13 residues. The CDR3 sequence is CASSFSPSHEQYF. The CDR3 coding sequence is TGTGCCAGCAGCTTTTCCCCAAGCCACGAGCAGTACTTC.

The chain couples TRBV7-9 to TRBJ2-6; no clear D gene. Germline CDR1 is SEHNR and CDR2 is FQNEAQ (reference sequence). The germline V and J ends were trimmed by 1 base and 0 bases, with 10 bases remaining between them. The CDR3 loop spans 17 amino acids. CDR3 sequence: CASSLVTRSSGANVLTF. The DNA for the CDR3 is TGTGCCAGCAGCTTAGTCACGCGAAGCTCTGGGGCCAACGTCCTGACTTTC. The full variable domain, completed using reference TRBV7-9 and TRBJ2-6, is DTGVSQNPRHKITKRGQNVTFRCDPISEHNRLYWYRQTLGQGPEFLTYFQNEAQLEKSRLLSDRFSAERPKGSFSTLEIQRTEQGDSAMYLCASSLVTRSSGANVLTFGAGSRLTVL.

V usage is TRBV4-2 and J usage is TRBJ1-1, with D tentatively TRBD1 (6 bases). CDR1 is LGHNA and CDR2 is YNFKEQ in the germline V gene. The V and J ends lost 5 bases and 0 bases respectively, with 10 bases between them. The CDR3 totals 14 residues. The CDR3 DNA sequence: TGTGCCAGCAGCTTCAGGGGCGTGAACACTGAAGCTTTCTTT. Translated, it gives CASSFRGVNTEAFF.

This rearrangement joins TRBV2 to TRBJ1-5; TRBD1 matches at 9 bases. CDR1 SNHLY and CDR2 FYNNEI come from the germline V gene. The CDR3 is 14 amino acids. V trimming: 7 bases; J trimming: 3 bases; junction bases outside the gene matches: 4. CDR3 in amino acids: CASTGTGINQPQHF. CDR3 DNA: TGTGCCAGCACCGGGACAGGGATCAATCAGCCCCAGCATTTT.

The chain is built from TRBV7-9 and TRBJ2-5; TRBD2 agrees at 8 bases. CDR1 is SEHNR, CDR2 FQNEAQ, per germline (reference sequence). V shed 3 bases, J shed 0 bases, and the junction held 9 bases outside the gene matches. CDR3 length: 17 amino acids. The CDR3 loop reads CASSFLQARGDQETQYF. CDR3 bases: TGTGCCAGCAGCTTCCTCCAGGCGCGGGGGGACCAAGAGACCCAGTACTTC.

CDR3 sequence reads: CASGRTGSYNEQFF. CDR3 bases: TGTGCCAGTGGGAGGACAGGGTCCTACAATGAGCAGTTCTTC. The genes are TRBV19 and TRBJ2-1; 8 nucleotides agree with TRBD1. This CDR3 is built from 14 residues. In germline, CDR1 is LNHDA, CDR2 SQIVND (reference sequence). V lost 8 bases to trimming and J lost 1 base; unmatched junction nucleotides: 4.

The gene calls are TRBV10-3 and TRBJ1-1; 9 positions match TRBD1. The germline V gene has CDR1 ENHRY and CDR2 SYGVKD. The CDR3 length is 15 residues. Losses at the gene ends were 2 bases for V and 7 bases for J; bases not matched to a gene: 8. CDR3 DNA: TGTGCCATCAGTGAGACGGACAGGGGTAGCGGTGAAGCTTTCTTT. Its translation: CAISETDRGSGEAFF.

V and J are TRBV3-1 (or the pseudogene TRBV3-2) and TRBJ1-2, with TRBD1 as a possible D gene (6 bases). V lost 1 base, J lost 3 bases, and 9 bases lay in between. This CDR3 region has 14 residues. Germline CDR1 and CDR2: LGHDT and YNNKEL (reference sequence). The chain's CDR3 is CASSQAGGYYGYTF. The CDR3 DNA follows: TGTGCCAGCAGCCAAGCCGGGGGCTACTATGGCTACACCTTC.

This clone was observed a few times. V and J are TRBV3-1 (or the pseudogene TRBV3-2) and TRBJ1-2; D is undetermined. Germline V lookup: CDR1 LGHDT, CDR2 YNNKEL (reference sequence). The CDR3 length is 14 residues. V shed 0 bases and J shed 4 bases, with 9 bases lying between them. The CDR3, as DNA: TGTGCCAGCAGCCAAGATTTTGGCGTCTATGGCTACACCTTC. Its translation is CASSQDFGVYGYTF.